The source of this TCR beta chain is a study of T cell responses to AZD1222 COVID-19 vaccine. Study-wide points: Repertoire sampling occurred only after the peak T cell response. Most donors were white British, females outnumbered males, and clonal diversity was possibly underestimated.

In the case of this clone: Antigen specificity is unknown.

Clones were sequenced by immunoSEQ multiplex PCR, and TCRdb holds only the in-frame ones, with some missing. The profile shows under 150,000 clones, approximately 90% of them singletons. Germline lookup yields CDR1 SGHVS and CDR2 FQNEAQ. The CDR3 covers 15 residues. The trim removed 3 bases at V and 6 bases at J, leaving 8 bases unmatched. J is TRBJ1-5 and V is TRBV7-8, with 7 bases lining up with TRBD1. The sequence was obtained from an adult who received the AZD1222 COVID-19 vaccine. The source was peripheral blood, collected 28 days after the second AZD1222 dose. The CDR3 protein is CASSFITGVAQPQHF. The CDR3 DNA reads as TGTGCCAGCAGCTTTATCACAGGGGTGGCTCAGCCCCAGCATTTT.